The T cell receptor (beta chain) under discussion was sequenced for a study of control samples from healthy donors and cancer patients. Clones were read by immunoSEQ multiplex PCR, and TCRdb kept only the in-frame ones, dropping some. The sample has 100,000 to 150,000 clones; roughly nine tenths are singletons. This CDR3 has 19 amino acids. Germline CDR1 and CDR2: MNHEY and SMNVEV (reference sequence). V was trimmed by 5 bases and J by 1 base, leaving 23 bases between them. The chain couples TRBV27 to TRBJ2-2; perhaps TRBD1 as D (6 bases). Sequencing was performed on blood. The TCR comes from a woman aged 18-30 years in good health. This CDR3 is CASSQLYPLVGQNTGELFF. The DNA for the CDR3 is TGTGCCAGCAGTCAACTCTACCCCCTTGTGGGACAGAACACCGGGGAGCTGTTTTTT.